The clone carrying this T cell receptor (beta chain) is a singleton in its sample. Antigen: not known. This sample is drawn from a study of shared clonotypes between healthy human individuals. Study conclusions and caveats: Shared across several donors were around 5% of the naive CD4 clonotypes.

CD8 cells regarded as naive lacked CD45RO, were positively chosen for CCR7, and omitted terminally differentiated effector memory CD45RA+ cells. Produced via immunoSEQ multiplex PCR; TCRdb's table is partial and in-frame only. The table has around 2.1 million clones, 85% to 95% seen once. The sample was naive CD8+ T cells from PBMCs. The sequence was collected from a man aged 18 to 30 in good health. Some clones in this sample may be carry-over from other donors' samples.

The CDR3 bases are TGTGCCAGCAGTTTTCGCCCTAGCGGAACGACAGATACGCAGTATTTT. Protein: CASSFRPSGTTDTQYF. The chain has TRBV28 and TRBJ2-3, with TRBD2 matching 7 bases. V trimming: 3 bases; J trimming: 3 bases; junction bases outside the gene matches: 9. The CDR3 is 16 residues long. CDR1 is MDHEN, CDR2 SYDVKM, per germline. Full variable domain (rest looked up from reference TRBV28 and TRBJ2-3): DVKVTQSSRYLVKRTGEKVFLECVQDMDHENMFWYRQDPGLGLRLIYFSYDVKMKEKGDIPEGYSVSREKKERFSLILESASTNQTSMYLCASSFRPSGTTDTQYFGPGTRLTVL.